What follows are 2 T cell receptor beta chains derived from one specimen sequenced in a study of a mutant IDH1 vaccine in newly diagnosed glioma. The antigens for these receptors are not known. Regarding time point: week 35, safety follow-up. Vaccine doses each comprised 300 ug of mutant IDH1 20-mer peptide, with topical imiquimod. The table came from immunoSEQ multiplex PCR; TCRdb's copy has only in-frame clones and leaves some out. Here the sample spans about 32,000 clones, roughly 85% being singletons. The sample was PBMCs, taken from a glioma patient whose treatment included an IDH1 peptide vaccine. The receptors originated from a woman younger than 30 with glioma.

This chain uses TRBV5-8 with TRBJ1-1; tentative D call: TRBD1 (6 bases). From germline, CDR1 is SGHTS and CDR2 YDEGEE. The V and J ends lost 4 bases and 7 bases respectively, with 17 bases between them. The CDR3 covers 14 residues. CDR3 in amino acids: CASSQKHRESEAFF. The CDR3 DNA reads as TGTGCCAGCAGCCAAAAACACAGGGAGAGTGAAGCTTTCTTT.

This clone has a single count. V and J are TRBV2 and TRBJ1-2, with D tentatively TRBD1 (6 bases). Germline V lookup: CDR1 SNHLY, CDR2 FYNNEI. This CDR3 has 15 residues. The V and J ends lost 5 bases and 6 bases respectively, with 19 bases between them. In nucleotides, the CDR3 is TGTGCCAGCAGTCCCTTCTCCGGGACATCAAATGGCTACACCTTC. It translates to CASSPFSGTSNGYTF.